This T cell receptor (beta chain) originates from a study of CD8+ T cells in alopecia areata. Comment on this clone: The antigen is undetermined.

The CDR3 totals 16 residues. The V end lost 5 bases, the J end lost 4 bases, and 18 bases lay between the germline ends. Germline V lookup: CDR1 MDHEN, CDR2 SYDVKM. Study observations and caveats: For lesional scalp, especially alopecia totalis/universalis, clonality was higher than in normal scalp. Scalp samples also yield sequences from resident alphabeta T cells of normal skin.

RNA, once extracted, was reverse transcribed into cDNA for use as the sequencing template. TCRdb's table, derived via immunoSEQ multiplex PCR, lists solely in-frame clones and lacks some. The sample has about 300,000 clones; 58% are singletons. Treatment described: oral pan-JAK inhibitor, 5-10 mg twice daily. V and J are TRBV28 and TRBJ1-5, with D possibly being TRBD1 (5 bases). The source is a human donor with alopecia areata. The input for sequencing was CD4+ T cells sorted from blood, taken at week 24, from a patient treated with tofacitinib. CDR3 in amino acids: CASSPLPGTVNQPQHF. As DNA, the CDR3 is TGTGCCAGCAGTCCTTTACCCGGGACGGTAAATCAGCCCCAGCATTTT.